This TCR beta chain was sequenced for a study of blood T cells in healthy people across ages. Broader study findings: Per million T cells, TCR beta diversity dropped about linearly as age rose. Expanded clonotype shifts may have been confounded, as the donors had an unknown CMV status.

The CDR3 covers 15 residues. J was trimmed by 5 bases and V by 5 bases; bases with no gene match: 9. CDR1 MDHEN and CDR2 SYDVKM come from the germline V gene. Extraction of total RNA produced a minimum of 5 micrograms from each sample. As concerns this clonotype: The target antigen is unknown.

Combining a sample-barcoded 5' primer with a J-beta primer mix, a second PCR ran for roughly 7 to 12 cycles. TCRdb recomputed calls from the 5' RACE reads with MiXCR, one row per CDR3 protein. The repertoire holds hundreds of thousands of distinct CDR3 sequences, with around 26% as singletons. The V and J genes are TRBV28 and TRBJ2-7, with 10 bases aligning to TRBD1. Sequenced input: blood. This receptor was taken from a woman older than 75 in good health. Written as DNA, the CDR3 is TGTGCCAGCAGTCCTAGACAGGGGGCTGGTCACGAGCAGTACTTC. This gives the protein CASSPRQGAGHEQYF.